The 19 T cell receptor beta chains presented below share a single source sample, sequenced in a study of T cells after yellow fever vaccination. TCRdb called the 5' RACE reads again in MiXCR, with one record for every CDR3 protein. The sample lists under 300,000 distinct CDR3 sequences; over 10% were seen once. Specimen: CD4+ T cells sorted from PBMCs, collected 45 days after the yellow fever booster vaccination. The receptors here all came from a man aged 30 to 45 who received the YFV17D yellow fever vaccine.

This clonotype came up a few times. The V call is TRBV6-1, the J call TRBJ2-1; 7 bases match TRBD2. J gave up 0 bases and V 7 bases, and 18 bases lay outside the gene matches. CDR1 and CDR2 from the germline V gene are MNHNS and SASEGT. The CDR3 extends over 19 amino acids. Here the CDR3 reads CASKGGLGDLGSSYNEQFF. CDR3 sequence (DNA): TGTGCCAGCAAGGGAGGACTAGGGGACCTCGGAAGCTCCTACAATGAGCAGTTCTTC.

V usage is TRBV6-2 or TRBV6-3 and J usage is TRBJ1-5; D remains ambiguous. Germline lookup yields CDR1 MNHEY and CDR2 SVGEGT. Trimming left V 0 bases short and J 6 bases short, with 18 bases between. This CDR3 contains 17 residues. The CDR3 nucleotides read TGTGCCAGCAGTTACTCTACGGGTCGGGCACCCCGTCAGCCCCAGCATTTT. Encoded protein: CASSYSTGRAPRQPQHF.

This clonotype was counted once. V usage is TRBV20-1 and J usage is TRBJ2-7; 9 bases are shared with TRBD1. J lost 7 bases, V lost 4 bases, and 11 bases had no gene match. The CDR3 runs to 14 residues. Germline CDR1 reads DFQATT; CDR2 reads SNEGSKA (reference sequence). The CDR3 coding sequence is TGCAGTGCTACGACAGGGGGTCTGAATCGGGAGCAGTACTTC. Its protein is CSATTGGLNREQYF.

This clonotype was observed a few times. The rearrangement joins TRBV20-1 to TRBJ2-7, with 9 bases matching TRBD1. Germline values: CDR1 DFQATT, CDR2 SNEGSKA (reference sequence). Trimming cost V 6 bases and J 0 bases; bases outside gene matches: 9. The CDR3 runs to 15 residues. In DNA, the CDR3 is TGCAGTGCGCGACGGAGGACAGGGGCCTCCTACGAGCAGTACTTC. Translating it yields CSARRRTGASYEQYF.

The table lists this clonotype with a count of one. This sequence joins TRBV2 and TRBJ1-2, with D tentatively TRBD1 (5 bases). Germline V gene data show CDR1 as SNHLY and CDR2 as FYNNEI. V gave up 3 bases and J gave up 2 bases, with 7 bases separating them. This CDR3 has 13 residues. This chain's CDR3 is CASSEGLNYGYTF. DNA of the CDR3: TGTGCCAGCAGTGAGGGACTCAACTATGGCTACACCTTC.

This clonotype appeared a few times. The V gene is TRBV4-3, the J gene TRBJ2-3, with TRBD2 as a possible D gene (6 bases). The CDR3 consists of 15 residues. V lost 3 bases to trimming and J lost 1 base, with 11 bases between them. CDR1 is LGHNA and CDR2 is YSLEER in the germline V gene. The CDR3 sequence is CASSHDGGGTDTQYF. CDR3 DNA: TGCGCCAGCAGCCACGACGGAGGGGGCACAGATACGCAGTATTTT.

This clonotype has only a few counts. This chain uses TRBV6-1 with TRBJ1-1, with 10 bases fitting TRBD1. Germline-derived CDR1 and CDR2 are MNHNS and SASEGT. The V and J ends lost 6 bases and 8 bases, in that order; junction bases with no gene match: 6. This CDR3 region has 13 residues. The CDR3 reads CASRGQGIEEAFF. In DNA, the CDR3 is TGTGCCAGCAGGGGACAGGGGATTGAGGAAGCTTTCTTT.

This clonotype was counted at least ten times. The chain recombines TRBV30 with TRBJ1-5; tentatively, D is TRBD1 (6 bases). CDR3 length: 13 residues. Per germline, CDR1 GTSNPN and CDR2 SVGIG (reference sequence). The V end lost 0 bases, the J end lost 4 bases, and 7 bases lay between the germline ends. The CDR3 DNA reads TGTGCCTGGAGTGTACAGGGAAATCAGCCCCAGCATTTT. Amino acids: CAWSVQGNQPQHF.

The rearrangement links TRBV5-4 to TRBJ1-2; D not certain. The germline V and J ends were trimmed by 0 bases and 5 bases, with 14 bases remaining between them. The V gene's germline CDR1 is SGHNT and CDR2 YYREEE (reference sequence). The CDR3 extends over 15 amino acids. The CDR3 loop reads CASSLAPSPQYGYTF. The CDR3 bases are TGTGCCAGCAGCTTGGCGCCCAGTCCTCAATATGGCTACACCTTC.

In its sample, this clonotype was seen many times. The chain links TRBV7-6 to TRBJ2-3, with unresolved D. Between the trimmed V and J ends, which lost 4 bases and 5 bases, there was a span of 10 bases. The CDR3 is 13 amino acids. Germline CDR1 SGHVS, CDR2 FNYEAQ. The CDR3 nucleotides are TGTGCCAGCAGCTCGGTTGTTAGAGATACGCAGTATTTT. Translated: CASSSVVRDTQYF.

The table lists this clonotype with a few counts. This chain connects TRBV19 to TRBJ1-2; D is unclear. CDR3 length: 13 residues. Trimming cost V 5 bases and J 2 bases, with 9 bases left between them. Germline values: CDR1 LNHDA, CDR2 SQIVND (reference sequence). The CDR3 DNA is TGTGCCAGTAGTCTCGGCGCGAACTATGGCTACACCTTC. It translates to CASSLGANYGYTF.

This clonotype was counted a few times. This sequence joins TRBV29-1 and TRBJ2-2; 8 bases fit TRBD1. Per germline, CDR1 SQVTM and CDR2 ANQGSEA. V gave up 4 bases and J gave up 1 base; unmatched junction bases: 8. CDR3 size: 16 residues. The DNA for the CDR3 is TGCAGCGTTGTTCCGCAGGGGGCGCGGAACACCGGGGAGCTGTTTTTT. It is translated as CSVVPQGARNTGELFF.

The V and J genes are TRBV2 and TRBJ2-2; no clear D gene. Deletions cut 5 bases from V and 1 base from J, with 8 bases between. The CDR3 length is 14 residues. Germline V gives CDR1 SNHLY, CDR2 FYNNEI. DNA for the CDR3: TGTGCCAGCAGTATAGGGCAGAACACCGGGGAGCTGTTTTTT. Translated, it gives CASSIGQNTGELFF.

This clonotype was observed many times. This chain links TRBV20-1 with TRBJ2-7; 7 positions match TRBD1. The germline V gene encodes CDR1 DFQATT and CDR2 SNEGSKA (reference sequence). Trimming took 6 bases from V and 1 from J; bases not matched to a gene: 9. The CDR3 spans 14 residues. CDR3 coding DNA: TGCAGTGCCGAGGTGGACAGGTCTTCCTACGAGCAGTACTTC. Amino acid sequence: CSAEVDRSSYEQYF.

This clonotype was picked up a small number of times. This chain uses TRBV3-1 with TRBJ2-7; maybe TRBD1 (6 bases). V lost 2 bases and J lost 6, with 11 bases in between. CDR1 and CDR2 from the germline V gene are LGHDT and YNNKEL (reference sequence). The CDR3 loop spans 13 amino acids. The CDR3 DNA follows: TGTGCCAGCAGCCAAATACAGGGTGTCGAGCAGTACTTC. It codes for CASSQIQGVEQYF.

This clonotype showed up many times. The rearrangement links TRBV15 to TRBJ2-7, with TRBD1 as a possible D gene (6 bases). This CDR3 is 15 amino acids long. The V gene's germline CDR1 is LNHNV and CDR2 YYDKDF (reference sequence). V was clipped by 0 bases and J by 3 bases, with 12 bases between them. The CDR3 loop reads CATSREGGAVYEQYF. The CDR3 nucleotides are TGTGCCACCAGCAGAGAAGGGGGAGCGGTCTACGAGCAGTACTTC. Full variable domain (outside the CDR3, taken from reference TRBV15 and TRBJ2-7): DAMVIQNPRYQVTQFGKPVTLSCSQTLNHNVMYWYQQKSSQAPKLLFHYYDKDFNNEADTPDNFQSRRPNTSFCFLDIRSPGLGDTAMYLCATSREGGAVYEQYFGPGTRLTVT.

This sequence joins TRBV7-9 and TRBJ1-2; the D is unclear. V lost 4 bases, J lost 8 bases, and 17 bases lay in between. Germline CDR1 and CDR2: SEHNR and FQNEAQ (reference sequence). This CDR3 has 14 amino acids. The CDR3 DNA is TGTGCCAGCAGCTCCCGATTGTCCCACCAGGGCTACACCTTC. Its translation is CASSSRLSHQGYTF.

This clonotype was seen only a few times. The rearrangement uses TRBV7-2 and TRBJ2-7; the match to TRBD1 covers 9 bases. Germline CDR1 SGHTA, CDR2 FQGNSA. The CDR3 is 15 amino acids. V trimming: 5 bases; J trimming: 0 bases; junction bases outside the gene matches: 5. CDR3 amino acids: CASSVWDRASYEQYF. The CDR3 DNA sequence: TGTGCCAGCAGCGTTTGGGACAGGGCCTCCTACGAGCAGTACTTC.

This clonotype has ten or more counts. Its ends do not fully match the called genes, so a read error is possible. CDR3 sequence (DNA): TGTGCCAGCAGCTTAGGGGGTGGTCAGCCCCAGCATTTT. It encodes CASSLGGGQPQHF. The chain recombines TRBV5-1 with TRBJ1-5, with D perhaps matching TRBD1 (6 bases). The CDR3 is 13 amino acids. Germline loops: CDR1 SGHRS, CDR2 YFSETQ.